This T cell receptor (beta chain) was sequenced for a study of blood T cells in healthy people across ages. Researchers collected about 9.6 milliliters of peripheral blood from every single donor. Of note for this clonotype: Its matching antigen is unknown.

The second PCR ran roughly 7 to 12 cycles with a sample-barcoded 5' primer and J-beta primers. Each TCR beta cDNA got a 12-nucleotide random molecular identifier. From the 5' RACE reads, TCRdb called clonotypes with MiXCR, one entry per CDR3 protein. This table holds fewer than 2,000,000 distinct CDR3 sequences, approximately 32% found once. General study findings and limits: It was the long-lived donors that had more naive CD4+ cells and higher diversity than aged donors. Leaving the PBMCs unsorted stopped any conclusive comparison of naive versus antigen-experienced cells.

The CDR3 extends over 18 amino acids. Germline lookup yields CDR1 SGDLS and CDR2 YYNGEE. V shed 3 bases and J shed 2 bases, with 22 bases lying between them. The sample was blood. This sequence originates from a woman aged 25 to 39 in good health. This chain connects TRBV9 to TRBJ2-3; D is possibly TRBD2 (6 bases). CDR3 nucleotide sequence: TGTGCCAGCAGCGCCCGTTGGGGAATCACGGGGGACACAGATACGCAGTATTTT. It codes for CASSARWGITGDTDTQYF.